The rows below give T cell receptor beta chains drawn from one sample of a study of control samples from healthy donors and cancer patients. Sequencing was performed with immunoSEQ multiplex PCR; in TCRdb, only in-frame clones are kept and a portion is missing. The table records under 85,000 clones, roughly 84% of them present only once. The sample was PBMCs. These receptors originate from a man in his 60s with head and neck cancer. Each CDR3 is given with its conserved first and last residue. D genes are given only for firm matches.

V,D,J,CDR3
TRBV7-2,.,TRBJ1-2,CASSFHTRGANYGYTF
TRBV3-1/TRBV3-2,TRBD2,TRBJ2-7,CASSHGQASGPYEQYF
TRBV5-4,.,TRBJ2-5,CASSPLFVGGGKETQYF
TRBV28,.,TRBJ2-7,CASTDPGQKLYEQYF
TRBV3-1/TRBV3-2,TRBD1,TRBJ1-6,CASSLQGWYGNSPLHF
TRBV10-3,TRBD2,TRBJ2-3,CAIRQREGRIDTQYF
TRBV7-9,.,TRBJ1-1,CASSLYLPNTEAFF
TRBV5-6,.,TRBJ1-1,CASSLGTGTAFF
TRBV30,TRBD1,TRBJ1-2,CAWNRGLNYGYTF
TRBV7-9,.,TRBJ2-1,CASSFYWGSSYNEQFF
TRBV2,TRBD1,TRBJ2-1,CASRESNPGTGAYNEQFF
TRBV7-2,.,TRBJ2-7,CASSPAGSATYEQYF
TRBV24-1,.,TRBJ2-5,CATSDFGDNQETQYF
TRBV5-1,.,TRBJ2-7,CASSLGGEQYF
TRBV5-1,TRBD1,TRBJ1-4,CASSLATGGGEKLFF
TRBV6-5,TRBD2,TRBJ2-7,CASRATGGGYEQYF
TRBV12-3/TRBV12-4,.,TRBJ2-2,CASTDKYPGELFF
TRBV7-8,.,TRBJ1-5,CASSLGQGHSNQPQHF
TRBV10-3,.,TRBJ2-5,CAISERQIQETQYF
TRBV5-5,.,TRBJ2-7,CASSSSFYEQYF
TRBV5-4,.,TRBJ1-2,CASSFDRPNYGYTF
TRBV13,.,TRBJ2-7,CASSRLQDYEQYF
TRBV7-9,.,TRBJ1-2,CASSRAPGMTNYGYTF
TRBV19,.,TRBJ2-3,CASSGGYQDTQYF
TRBV9,TRBD2,TRBJ2-2,CASSRGGTGELFF
TRBV19,.,TRBJ2-5,CASEPGAGETQYF
TRBV28,.,TRBJ1-5,CASGGGRNQPQHF
TRBV24-1,.,TRBJ2-3,CATSDLSRDTQYF
TRBV28,TRBD1,TRBJ1-2,CASSDPGQGSYGYTF
TRBV11-2,TRBD2,TRBJ2-3,CASSPIAGKATDTQYF
TRBV7-8,.,TRBJ2-2,CASSLVPLTLNTGELFF
TRBV5-5,.,TRBJ2-7,CASSFQALGYEQYF
TRBV5-1,.,TRBJ2-5,CASSLGGSPETQYF
TRBV19,.,TRBJ2-2,CASRDRLANTGELFF
TRBV7-9,.,TRBJ1-6,CASGASSPLHF
TRBV2,TRBD2,TRBJ2-3,CASEGVAGDTQYF
TRBV28,.,TRBJ1-5,CASSLGPGTGFGPQHF
TRBV28,TRBD1,TRBJ1-2,CASTTGGAFGGYTF
TRBV19,TRBD1,TRBJ1-5,CASSMGQGYYQPQHF
TRBV4-2,TRBD1,TRBJ1-5,CASSQTGATNQPQHF
TRBV27,TRBD1,TRBJ1-2,CASSSQGGFNYGYTF
TRBV3-1/TRBV3-2,TRBD1,TRBJ2-7,CASSQDKTRGQSHYEQYF
TRBV20-1,TRBD1,TRBJ1-1,CSASRQGNTEAFF
TRBV4-2,.,TRBJ2-7,CASSQGTSSEQYF
TRBV2,TRBD1,TRBJ2-7,CAGGRTGTYEQYF
TRBV6-5,.,TRBJ2-7,CASRSSFDYEQYF
TRBV5-4,TRBD1,TRBJ2-7,CASSLGGQVYEQYF
TRBV28,TRBD1,TRBJ1-5,CASRKRYRGPDQPQHF
TRBV5-1,.,TRBJ2-7,CASSVGPGTGAGENF
TRBV7-9,.,TRBJ1-2,CASSLSPGVNYGYTF
TRBV5-6,TRBD2,TRBJ2-3,CASSFGLADTDTQYF
TRBV5-8,TRBD1,TRBJ2-5,CASSLGQGAFQETQYF
TRBV6-4,TRBD2,TRBJ2-1,CASSSGTSGRHEQFF